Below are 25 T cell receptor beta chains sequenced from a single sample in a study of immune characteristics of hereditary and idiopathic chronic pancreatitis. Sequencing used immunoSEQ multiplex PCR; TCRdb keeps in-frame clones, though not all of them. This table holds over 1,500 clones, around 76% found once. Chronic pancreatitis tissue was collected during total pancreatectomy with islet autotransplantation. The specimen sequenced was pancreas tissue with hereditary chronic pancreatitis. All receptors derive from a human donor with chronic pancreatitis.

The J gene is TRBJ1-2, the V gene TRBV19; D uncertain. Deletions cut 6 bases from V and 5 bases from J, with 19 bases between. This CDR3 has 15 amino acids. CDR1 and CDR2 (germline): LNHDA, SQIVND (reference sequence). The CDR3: CASSPTAGIGYGYTF. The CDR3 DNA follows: TGTGCCAGTAGCCCCACCGCGGGAATCGGTTATGGCTACACCTTC. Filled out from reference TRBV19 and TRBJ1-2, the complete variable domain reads DGGITQSPKYLFRKEGQNVTLSCEQNLNHDAMYWYRQDPGQGLRLIYYSQIVNDFQKGDIAEGYSVSREKKESFPLTVTSAQKNPTAFYLCASSPTAGIGYGYTFGSGTRLTVV.

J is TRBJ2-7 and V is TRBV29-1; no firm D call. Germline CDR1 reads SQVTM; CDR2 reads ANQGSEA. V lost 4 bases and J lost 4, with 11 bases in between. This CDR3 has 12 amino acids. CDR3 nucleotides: TGCAGCGTTGCTCACTTTGGTTACGAGCAGTACTTC. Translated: CSVAHFGYEQYF.

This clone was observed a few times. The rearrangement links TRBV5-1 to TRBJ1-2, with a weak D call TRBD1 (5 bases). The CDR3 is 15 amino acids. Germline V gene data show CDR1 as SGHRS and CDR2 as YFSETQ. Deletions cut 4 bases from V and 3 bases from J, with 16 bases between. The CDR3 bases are TGCGCCAGCAGCCTTGGGACTTATGCCGACTATGGCTACACCTTC. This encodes CASSLGTYADYGYTF.

The DNA for the CDR3 is TGTGCCAGCAGCTTCGCAGGGAGCTCTGGAAACACCATATATTTT. Protein: CASSFAGSSGNTIYF. The J gene is TRBJ1-3, the V gene TRBV7-9; D is possibly TRBD1 (5 bases). The CDR3 has 15 residues. With 3 bases removed from V and 0 bases from J, the gap between germline ends came to 9 bases. Germline V lookup: CDR1 SEHNR, CDR2 FQNEAQ (reference sequence).

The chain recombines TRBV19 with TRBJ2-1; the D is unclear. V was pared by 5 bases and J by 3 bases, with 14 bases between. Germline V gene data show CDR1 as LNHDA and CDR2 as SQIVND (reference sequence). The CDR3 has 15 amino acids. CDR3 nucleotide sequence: TGTGCCAGTAGTCCACAGATTTGGGACTACAATGAGCAGTTCTTC. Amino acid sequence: CASSPQIWDYNEQFF.

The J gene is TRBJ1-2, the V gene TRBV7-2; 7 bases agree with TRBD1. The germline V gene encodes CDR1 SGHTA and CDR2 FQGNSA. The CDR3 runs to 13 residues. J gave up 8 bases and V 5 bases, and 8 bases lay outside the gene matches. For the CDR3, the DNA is TGTGCCAGCAGCCAAGGGCCAGGGGGGGGCTACACCTTC. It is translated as CASSQGPGGGYTF.

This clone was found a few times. The CDR3 nucleotides read TGCGCCAGCAGCTTAGGAGACAGGGTCGATGAGCAGTTCTTC. Protein product: CASSLGDRVDEQFF. The V and J genes are TRBV5-1 and TRBJ2-1; 7 bases are a match to TRBD1. Germline assignment: CDR1 SGHRS and CDR2 YFSETQ. This CDR3 comprises 14 residues. V trimming: 2 bases; J trimming: 8 bases; junction bases outside the gene matches: 7.

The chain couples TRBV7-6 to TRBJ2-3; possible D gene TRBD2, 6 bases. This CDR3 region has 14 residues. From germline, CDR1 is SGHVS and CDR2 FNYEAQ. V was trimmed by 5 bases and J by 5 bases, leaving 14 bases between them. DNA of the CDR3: TGTGCCAGCAGCCCTTCGATCGGGGGAGATACGCAGTATTTT. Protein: CASSPSIGGDTQYF.

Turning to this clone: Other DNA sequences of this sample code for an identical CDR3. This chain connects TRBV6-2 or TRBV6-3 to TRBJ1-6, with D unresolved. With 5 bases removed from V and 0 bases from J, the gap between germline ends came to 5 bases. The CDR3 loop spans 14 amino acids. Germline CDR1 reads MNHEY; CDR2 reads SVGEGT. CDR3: CASSPDSYNSPLHF. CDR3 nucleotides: TGTGCCAGCAGTCCGGACTCCTATAATTCACCCCTCCACTTT.

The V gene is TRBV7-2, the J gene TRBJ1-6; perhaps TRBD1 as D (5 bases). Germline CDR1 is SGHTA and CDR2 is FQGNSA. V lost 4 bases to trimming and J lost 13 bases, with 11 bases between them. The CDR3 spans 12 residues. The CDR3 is CASSSLGGPLHF. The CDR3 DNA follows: TGTGCCAGCAGCTCCTTGGGGGGTCCCCTCCACTTT.

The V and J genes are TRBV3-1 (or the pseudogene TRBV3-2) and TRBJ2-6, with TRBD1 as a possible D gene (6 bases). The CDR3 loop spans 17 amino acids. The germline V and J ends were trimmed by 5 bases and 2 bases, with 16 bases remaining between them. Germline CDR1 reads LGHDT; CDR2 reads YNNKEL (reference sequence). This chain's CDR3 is CASSSRQVTAGANVLTF. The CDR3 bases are TGTGCCAGCAGCTCCCGACAGGTTACAGCTGGGGCCAACGTCCTGACTTTC.

This chain's CDR3 is CAWTGGGLQETQYF. CDR3 sequence (DNA): TGTGCCTGGACAGGAGGGGGACTCCAAGAGACCCAGTACTTC. V gene TRBV30 combines with J gene TRBJ2-5, with D perhaps given as TRBD1 or TRBD2 (6 bases each). The CDR3 is 14 residues long. CDR1 and CDR2 (germline): GTSNPN, SVGIG (reference sequence). The V gene lost 4 bases and the J gene lost 1 base, with 13 bases spanning the gap. Based on the CDR3 plus reference TRBV30 and TRBJ2-5, the full variable domain is SQTIHQWPATLVQPVGSPLSLECTVEGTSNPNLYWYRQAAGRGLQLLFYSVGIGQISSEVPQNLSASRPQDRQFILSSKKLLLSDSGFYLCAWTGGGLQETQYFGPGTRLLVL.

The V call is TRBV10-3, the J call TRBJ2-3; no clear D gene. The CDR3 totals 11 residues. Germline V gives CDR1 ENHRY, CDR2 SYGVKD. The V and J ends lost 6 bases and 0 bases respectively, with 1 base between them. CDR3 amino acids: CAISSTDTQYF. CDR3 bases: TGTGCCATCAGCAGCACAGATACGCAGTATTTT.

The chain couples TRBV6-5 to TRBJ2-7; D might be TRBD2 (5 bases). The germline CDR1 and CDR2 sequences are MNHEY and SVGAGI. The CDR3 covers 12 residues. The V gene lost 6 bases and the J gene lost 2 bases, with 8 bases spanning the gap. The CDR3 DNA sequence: TGTGCCAGCAGAGCGGCCACCTACGAGCAGTACTTC. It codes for CASRAATYEQYF.

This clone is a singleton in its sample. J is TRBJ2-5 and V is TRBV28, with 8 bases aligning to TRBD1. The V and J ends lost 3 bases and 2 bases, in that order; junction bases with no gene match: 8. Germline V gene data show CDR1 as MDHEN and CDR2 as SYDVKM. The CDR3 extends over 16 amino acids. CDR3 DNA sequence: TGTGCCAGCAGTTTTTTTGGACAGGGCCTACAAGAGACCCAGTACTTC. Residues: CASSFFGQGLQETQYF. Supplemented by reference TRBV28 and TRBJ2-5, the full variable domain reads DVKVTQSSRYLVKRTGEKVFLECVQDMDHENMFWYRQDPGLGLRLIYFSYDVKMKEKGDIPEGYSVSREKKERFSLILESASTNQTSMYLCASSFFGQGLQETQYFGPGTRLLVL.

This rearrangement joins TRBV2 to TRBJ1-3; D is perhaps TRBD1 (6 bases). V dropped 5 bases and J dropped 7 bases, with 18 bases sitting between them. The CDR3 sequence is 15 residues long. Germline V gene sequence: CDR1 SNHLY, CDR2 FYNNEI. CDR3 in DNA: TGTGCCAGCAGTAAGGGGGACATCGCTCCGAACACCATATATTTT. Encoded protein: CASSKGDIAPNTIYF.

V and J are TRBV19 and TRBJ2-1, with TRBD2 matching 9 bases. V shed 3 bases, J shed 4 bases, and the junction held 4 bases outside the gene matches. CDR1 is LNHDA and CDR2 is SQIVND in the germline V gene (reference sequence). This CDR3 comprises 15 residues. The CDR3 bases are TGTGCCAGTAGTATGCGACTAGCGGTATACAATGAGCAGTTCTTC. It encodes CASSMRLAVYNEQFF.

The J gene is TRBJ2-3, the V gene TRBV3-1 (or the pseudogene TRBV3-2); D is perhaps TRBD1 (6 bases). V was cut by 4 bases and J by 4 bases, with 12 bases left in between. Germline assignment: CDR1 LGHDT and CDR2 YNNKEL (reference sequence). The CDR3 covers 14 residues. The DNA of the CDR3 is TGTGCCAGCAGCCCTACACAGGGCTCAGATACGCAGTATTTT. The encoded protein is CASSPTQGSDTQYF.

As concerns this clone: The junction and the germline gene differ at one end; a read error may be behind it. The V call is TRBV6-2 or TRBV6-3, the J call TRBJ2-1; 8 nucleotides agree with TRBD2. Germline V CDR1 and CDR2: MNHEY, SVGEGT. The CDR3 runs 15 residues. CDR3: CVSRPLAGGYNEQFF. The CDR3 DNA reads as TGTGTCAGCAGGCCTCTAGCGGGTGGGTACAATGAGCAGTTCTTC.

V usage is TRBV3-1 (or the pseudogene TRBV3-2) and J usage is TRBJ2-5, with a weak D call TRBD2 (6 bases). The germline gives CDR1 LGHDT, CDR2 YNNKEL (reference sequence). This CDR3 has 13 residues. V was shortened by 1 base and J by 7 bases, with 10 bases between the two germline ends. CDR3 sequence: CASSQVFGRTQYF. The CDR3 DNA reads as TGTGCCAGCAGCCAAGTCTTCGGGAGGACCCAGTACTTC.

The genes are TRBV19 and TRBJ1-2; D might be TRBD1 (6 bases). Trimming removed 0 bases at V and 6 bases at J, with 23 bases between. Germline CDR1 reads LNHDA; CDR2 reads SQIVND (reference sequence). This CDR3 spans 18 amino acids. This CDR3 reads CASSIDSPWTAYLDGYTF. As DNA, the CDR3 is TGTGCCAGTAGTATAGATTCACCGTGGACAGCATATCTAGATGGCTACACCTTC.

The CDR3 sequence is CASSQDKAASYEQYF. DNA for the CDR3: TGTGCCAGCAGCCAAGATAAGGCAGCTTCCTACGAGCAGTACTTC. This chain links TRBV4-2 with TRBJ2-7; no firm D call. The CDR3 runs to 15 residues. Trimming cost V 0 bases and J 1 base, with 10 bases left between them. Germline-derived CDR1 and CDR2 are LGHNA and YNFKEQ.

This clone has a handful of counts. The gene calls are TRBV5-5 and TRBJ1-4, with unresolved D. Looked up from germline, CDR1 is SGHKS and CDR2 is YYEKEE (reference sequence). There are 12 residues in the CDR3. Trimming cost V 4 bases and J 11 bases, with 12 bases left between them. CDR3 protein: CASSPELGKLFF. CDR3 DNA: TGTGCCAGCAGCCCCGAGTTGGGGAAACTGTTTTTT.

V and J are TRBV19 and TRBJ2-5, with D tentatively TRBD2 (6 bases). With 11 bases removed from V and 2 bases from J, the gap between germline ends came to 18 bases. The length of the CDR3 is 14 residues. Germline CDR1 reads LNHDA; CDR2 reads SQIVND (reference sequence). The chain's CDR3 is CAPARMGLQETQYF. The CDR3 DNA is TGTGCCCCCGCTCGAATGGGACTGCAAGAGACCCAGTACTTC.

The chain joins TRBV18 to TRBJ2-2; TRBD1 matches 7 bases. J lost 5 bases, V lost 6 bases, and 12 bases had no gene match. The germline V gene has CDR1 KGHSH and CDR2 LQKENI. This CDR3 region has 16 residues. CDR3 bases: TGTGCCAGCTCGCCGATGGGACAGATCATTACCGGGGAGCTGTTTTTT. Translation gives CASSPMGQIITGELFF.